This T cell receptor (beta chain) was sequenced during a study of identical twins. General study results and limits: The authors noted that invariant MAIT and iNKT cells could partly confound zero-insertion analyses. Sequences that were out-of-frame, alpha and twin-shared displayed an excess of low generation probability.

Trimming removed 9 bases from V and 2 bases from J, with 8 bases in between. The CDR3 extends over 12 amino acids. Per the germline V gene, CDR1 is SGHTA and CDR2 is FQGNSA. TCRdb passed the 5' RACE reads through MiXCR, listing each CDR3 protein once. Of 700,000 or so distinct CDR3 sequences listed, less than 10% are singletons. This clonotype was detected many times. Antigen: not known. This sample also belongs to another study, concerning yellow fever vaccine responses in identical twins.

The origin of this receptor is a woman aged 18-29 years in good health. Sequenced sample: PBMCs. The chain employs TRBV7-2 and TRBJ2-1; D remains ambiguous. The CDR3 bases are TGTGCCAGTGCCCTAACCTACAATGAGCAGTTCTTC. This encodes CASALTYNEQFF.